The clone carrying this T cell receptor (beta chain) turned up a few times. The data were obtained in a study of shared clonotypes between healthy human individuals. Measured with immunoSEQ multiplex PCR; TCRdb has only the in-frame clones, and not every one. The table lists about 980,000 clones, 70% to 85% of them singletons. Germline CDR1 is MNHNS and CDR2 is SASEGT. The CDR3 runs to 14 residues. The V gene lost 6 bases and the J gene lost 2 bases, with 11 bases spanning the gap. V usage is TRBV6-1 and J usage is TRBJ1-5; D gene ambiguous. Sequencing was done on a sample of memory CD4+ T cells sorted from blood. Subset meaning: CD45RA-negative fraction. This receptor was identified in a man younger than 35 in good health. DNA for the CDR3: TGTGCCAGCAGATCGGGATACGGCAATCAGCCCCAGCATTTT. Protein sequence: CASRSGYGNQPQHF.